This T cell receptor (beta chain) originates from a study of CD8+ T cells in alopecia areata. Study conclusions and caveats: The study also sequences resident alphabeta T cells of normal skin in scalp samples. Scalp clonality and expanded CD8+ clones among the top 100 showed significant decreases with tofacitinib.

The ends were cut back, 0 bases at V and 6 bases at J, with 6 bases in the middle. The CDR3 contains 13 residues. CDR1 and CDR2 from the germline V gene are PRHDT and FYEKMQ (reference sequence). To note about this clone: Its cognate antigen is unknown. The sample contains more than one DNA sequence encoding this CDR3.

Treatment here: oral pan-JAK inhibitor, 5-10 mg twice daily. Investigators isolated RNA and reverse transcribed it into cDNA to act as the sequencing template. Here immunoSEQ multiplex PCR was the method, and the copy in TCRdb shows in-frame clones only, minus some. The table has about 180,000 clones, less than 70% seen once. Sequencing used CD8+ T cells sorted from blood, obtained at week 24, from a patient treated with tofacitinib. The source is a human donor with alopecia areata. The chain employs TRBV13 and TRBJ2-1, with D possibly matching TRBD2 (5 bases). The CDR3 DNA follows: TGTGCCAGCAGCTTAGGCAGCGGCAATGAGCAGTTCTTC. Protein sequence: CASSLGSGNEQFF.